This T cell receptor beta chain was sequenced in a study of shared clonotypes between healthy human individuals. Researchers ran the assay at a deep level. Sequencing was performed with immunoSEQ multiplex PCR; in TCRdb, only in-frame clones are kept and a portion is missing. The sample records approximately 2,300,000 clones, approximately 90% being singletons. Deletions cut 3 bases from V and 5 bases from J, with 14 bases between. The length of the CDR3 is 14 residues. CDR1 and CDR2 (germline): SGHKS, YYEKEE (reference sequence). The receptor was isolated from a man between 18 and 35 years old in good health. Some clones in this sample may be carry-over from other donors' samples. The sample consisted of naive CD4+ T cells from PBMCs. Subset meaning: CD45RA+ positively selected. The rearrangement links TRBV5-5 to TRBJ1-1; no clear D. This chain's CDR3 is CASSWEPAGTEAFF. CDR3 bases: TGTGCCAGCAGCTGGGAACCTGCGGGAACTGAAGCTTTCTTT.